This T cell receptor (beta chain) was documented in a study of shared clonotypes between healthy human individuals. The sample holds one count of this clone. Its target is not known. Other DNA sequences of this sample code for an identical CDR3. The CDR3 spans 15 residues. Losses at the gene ends were 1 base for V and 1 base for J; bases not matched to a gene: 3. Germline CDR1 reads SEHNR; CDR2 reads FQNEAQ (reference sequence). Broader study findings: Having only a few donors restricted how much genetic and exposure-history diversity was captured.

Profiling relied on immunoSEQ multiplex PCR, and the TCRdb table lists in-frame clones only, not all of them. The data show some 2,000,000 clones, with 85% to 95% seen just once and more than 0.1% held by the top ten. Sample: naive CD4+ T cells sorted from blood. Subset reported: CD45RA+ positively selected. The receptor was isolated from a man aged 18 to 29 in good health. This sequence joins TRBV7-9 and TRBJ2-7; 8 nucleotides match TRBD2. The CDR3: CASSLGSGVSYEQYF. The CDR3 nucleotides are TGTGCCAGCAGCTTAGGTAGCGGGGTTTCCTACGAGCAGTACTTC.